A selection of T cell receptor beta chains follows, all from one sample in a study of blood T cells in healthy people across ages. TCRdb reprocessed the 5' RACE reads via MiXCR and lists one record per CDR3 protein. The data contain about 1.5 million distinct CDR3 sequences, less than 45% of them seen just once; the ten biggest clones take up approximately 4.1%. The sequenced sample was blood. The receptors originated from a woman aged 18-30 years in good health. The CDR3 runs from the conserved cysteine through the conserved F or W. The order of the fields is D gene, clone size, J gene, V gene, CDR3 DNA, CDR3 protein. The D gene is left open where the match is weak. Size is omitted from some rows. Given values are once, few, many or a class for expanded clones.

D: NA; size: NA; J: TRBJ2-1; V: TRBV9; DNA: TGTGCCAGCAGCGTAATAGGTAGGGGTAATGAGCAGTTCTTC; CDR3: CASSVIGRGNEQFF
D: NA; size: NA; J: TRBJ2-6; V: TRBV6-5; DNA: TGTGCCAGCAGTTACTCGAGGTCCTCTCACTCTGGGGCCAACGTCCTGACTTTC; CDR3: CASSYSRSSHSGANVLTF
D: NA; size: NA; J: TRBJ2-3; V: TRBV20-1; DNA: TGCAGTGCTAAGAGGGCGCGGGGCTTCTCCACGGATACGCAGTATTTT; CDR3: CSAKRARGFSTDTQYF
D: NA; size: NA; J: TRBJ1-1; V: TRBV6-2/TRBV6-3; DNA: TGTGCCAGCAGTTACGGGTGGGACAAAGCTTTCTTT; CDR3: CASSYGWDKAFF
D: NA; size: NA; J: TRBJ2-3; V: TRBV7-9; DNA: TGTGCCAGCAGCTTAGTCTACGGCAGCACAGATACGCAGTATTTT; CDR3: CASSLVYGSTDTQYF
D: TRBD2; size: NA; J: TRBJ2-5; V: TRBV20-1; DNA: TGCAGTGCTAGGCGGGCCGCGGGAGTCTACAATGAGCAGTACTTC; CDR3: CSARRAAGVYNEQYF
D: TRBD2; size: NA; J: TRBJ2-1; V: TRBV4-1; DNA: TGCGCCAGCAGCCAATTGGGACTAGGAGCTATTGAGCAGTTCTTC; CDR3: CASSQLGLGAIEQFF
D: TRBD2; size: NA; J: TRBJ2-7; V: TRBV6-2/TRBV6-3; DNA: TGTGCCAGCAGTTACACGGGACTAGCGGGCGATCGCCGTAAGTACTTC; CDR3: CASSYTGLAGDRRKYF
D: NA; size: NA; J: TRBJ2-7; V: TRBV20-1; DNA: TGCAGTGCTAGAAAGGGATCCGAGCAGTACTTC; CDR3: CSARKGSEQYF
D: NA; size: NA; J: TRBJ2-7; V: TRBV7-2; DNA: TGTGCCAGCAGCTTTTGGCAGACCTACGAGCAGTACTTC; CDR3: CASSFWQTYEQYF
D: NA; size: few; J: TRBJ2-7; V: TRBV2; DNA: TGTGCCAGCAGGGACGGGAATTACGAGCAGTACTTC; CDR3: CASRDGNYEQYF
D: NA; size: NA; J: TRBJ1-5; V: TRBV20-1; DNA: TGCAGTGCTAGTAGAGATCAGCCCCAGCATTTT; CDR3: CSASRDQPQHF
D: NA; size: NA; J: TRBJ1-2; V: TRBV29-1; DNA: TGCAGCGCTTCAAAGACTAACTATGGCTACACCTTC; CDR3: CSASKTNYGYTF
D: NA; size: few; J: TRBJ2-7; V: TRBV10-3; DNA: TGTGCCATCAGTGATTCTAGTAGCCTAGTCCTGAGGGTCTACGAGCAGTACTTC; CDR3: CAISDSSSLVLRVYEQYF
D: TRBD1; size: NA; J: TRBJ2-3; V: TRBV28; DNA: TGTGCCAGCAGTTTTCGAGGACAGGGGAGTGGTACGCAGTATTTT; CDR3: CASSFRGQGSGTQYF
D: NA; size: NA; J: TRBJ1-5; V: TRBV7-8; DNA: TGTGCCAGCAGCTTAGTGCGGGGGGCGAGGCAGCCCCAGCATTTT; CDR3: CASSLVRGARQPQHF
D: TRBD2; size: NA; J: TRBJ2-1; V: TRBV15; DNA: TGTGCCACCAGCTTAAGGACTAGCACCTACAATGAGCAGTTCTTC; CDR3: CATSLRTSTYNEQFF
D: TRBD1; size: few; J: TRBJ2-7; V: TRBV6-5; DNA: TGTGCCAGCAGTTACACGACAGGGTCCTACGAGCAGTACTTC; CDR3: CASSYTTGSYEQYF
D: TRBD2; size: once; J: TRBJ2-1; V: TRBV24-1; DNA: TGTGCCACCAGTGACCTACTAGCGGAGGGAAACAATGAGCAGTTCTTC; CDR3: CATSDLLAEGNNEQFF
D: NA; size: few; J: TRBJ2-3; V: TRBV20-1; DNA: TGCAGTGCTAGTAAGGCATCCTCCACAGATACGCAGTATTTT; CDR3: CSASKASSTDTQYF
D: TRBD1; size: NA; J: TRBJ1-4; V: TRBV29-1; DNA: TGCAGCGCTAAAGGGGGCGAGGTTGAAAAACTGTTTTTT; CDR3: CSAKGGEVEKLFF
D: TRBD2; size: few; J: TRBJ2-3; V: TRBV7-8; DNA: TGTGCCAGCAGCTCCGGGACTAGCGACACAGATACGCAGTATTTT; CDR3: CASSSGTSDTDTQYF
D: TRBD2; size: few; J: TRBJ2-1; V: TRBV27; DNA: TGTGCCAGCAGTTTAGCTAGCGGGAACCCCTACAATGAGCAGTTCTTC; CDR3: CASSLASGNPYNEQFF
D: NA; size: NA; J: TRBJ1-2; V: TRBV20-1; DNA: TGCAGTGCTAGTCTGAACATGTTCTATGGCTACACCTTC; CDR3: CSASLNMFYGYTF
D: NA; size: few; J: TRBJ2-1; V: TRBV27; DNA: TGTGCCAGCAGTTTACCGACCAATGAGCAGTTCTTC; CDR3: CASSLPTNEQFF
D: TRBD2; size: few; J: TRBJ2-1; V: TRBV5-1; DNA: TGCGCCAGCAGCCCAGAGCGGGGGTACAATGAGCAGTTCTTC; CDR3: CASSPERGYNEQFF
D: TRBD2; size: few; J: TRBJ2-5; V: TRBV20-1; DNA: TGCAGTGCCCCTACCTTAGCGGGGGCCCTGTACCAAGAGACCCAGTACTTC; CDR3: CSAPTLAGALYQETQYF
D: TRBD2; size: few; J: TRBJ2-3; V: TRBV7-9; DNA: TGTGCCAGCAGCTTACTAGCGGGTTTCACAGATACGCAGTATTTT; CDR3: CASSLLAGFTDTQYF
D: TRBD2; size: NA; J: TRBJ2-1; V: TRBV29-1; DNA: TGCAGCGTTAGACTAGCGGCCCGAGACAATGAGCAGTTCTTC; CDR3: CSVRLAARDNEQFF
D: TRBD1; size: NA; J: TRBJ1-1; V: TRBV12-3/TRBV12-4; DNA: TGTGCCAGCAGCGCAAATATAGGGGGCTGGACTGAAGCTTTCTTT; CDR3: CASSANIGGWTEAFF
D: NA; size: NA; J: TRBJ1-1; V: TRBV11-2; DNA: TGTGCCAGCAGCTTCGGGCGACACCTTGAAGCTTTCTTT; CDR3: CASSFGRHLEAFF
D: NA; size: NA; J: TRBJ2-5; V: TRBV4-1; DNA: TGCGCCAGCAGCCAAGATCCTAGCCTTAATGAGCAGTACTTC; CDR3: CASSQDPSLNEQYF
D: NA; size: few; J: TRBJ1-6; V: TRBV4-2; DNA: TGTGCCAGCAGCCAATTTGTGGAGATTTCACCCCTCCACTTT; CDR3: CASSQFVEISPLHF
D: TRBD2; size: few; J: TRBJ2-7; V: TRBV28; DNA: TGTGCCAGCAGTTTACAACTAGCGGTCCCCTACGAGCAGTACTTC; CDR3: CASSLQLAVPYEQYF
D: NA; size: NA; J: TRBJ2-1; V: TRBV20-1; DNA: TGCAGTGTCCCCGACTGGTACAATGAGCAGTTCTTC; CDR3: CSVPDWYNEQFF
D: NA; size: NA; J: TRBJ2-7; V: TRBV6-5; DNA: TGTGCCAGCAGTTCCCTAGTGGAAGTCAAGGCCTACGAGCAGTACTTC; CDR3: CASSSLVEVKAYEQYF
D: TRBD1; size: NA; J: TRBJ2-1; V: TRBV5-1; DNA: TGCGCCAGCAGCACGGGACAGCAAAACTCCTACAATGAGCAGTTCTTC; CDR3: CASSTGQQNSYNEQFF
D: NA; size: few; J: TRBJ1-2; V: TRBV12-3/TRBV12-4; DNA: TGTGCCAGCAGTTTAGCTGGGGGGGCGCTTGGCTACACCTTC; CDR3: CASSLAGGALGYTF
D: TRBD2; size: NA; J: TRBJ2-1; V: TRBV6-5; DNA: TGTGCCAGCAGTTACTCACTAGCGGCAGGCTACAATGAGCAGTTCTTC; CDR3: CASSYSLAAGYNEQFF
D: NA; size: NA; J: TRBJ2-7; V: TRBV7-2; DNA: TGTGCCAGCAGCCTCGTCTCTACGGGAGAGGGCTACGAGCAGTACTTC; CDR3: CASSLVSTGEGYEQYF
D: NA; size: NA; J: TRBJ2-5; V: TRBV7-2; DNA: TGTGCCAGCAGCTTACGCCCTGTGACCCAGTACTTC; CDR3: CASSLRPVTQYF
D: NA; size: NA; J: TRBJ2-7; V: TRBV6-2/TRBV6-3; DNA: TGTGCCAGCAGTACCTCGGGACTCCCCTACGAGCAGTACTTC; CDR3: CASSTSGLPYEQYF
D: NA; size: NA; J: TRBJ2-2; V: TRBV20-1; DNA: TGCAGTGCTAGAGTGGAGGCTTACACCGGGGAGCTGTTTTTT; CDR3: CSARVEAYTGELFF
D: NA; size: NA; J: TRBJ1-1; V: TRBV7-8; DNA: TGTGCCAGCAGCTTAGTCGGCGGAGCGGGCATTGAAGCTTTCTTT; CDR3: CASSLVGGAGIEAFF
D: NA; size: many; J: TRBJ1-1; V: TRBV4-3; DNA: TGCGCCAGCAGCCAATCCTACCGCCGCACTGAAGCTTTCTTT; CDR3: CASSQSYRRTEAFF
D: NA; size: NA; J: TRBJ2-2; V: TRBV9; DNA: TGTGCCAGCAGCGTATCCACCGGGGAGCTGTTTTTT; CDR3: CASSVSTGELFF